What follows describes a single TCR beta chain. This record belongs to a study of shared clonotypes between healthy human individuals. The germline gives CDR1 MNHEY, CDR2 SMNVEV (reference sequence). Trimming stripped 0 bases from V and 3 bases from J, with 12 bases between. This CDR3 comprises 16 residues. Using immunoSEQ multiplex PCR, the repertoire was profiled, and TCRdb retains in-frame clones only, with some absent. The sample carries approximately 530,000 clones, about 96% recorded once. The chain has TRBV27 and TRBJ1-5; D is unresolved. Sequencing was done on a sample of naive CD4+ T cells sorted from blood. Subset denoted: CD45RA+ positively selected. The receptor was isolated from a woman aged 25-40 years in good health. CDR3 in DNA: TGTGCCAGCAGTTTATCGTCGGGAAGGAACAATCAGCCCCAGCATTTT. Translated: CASSLSSGRNNQPQHF.